These 29 T cell receptor beta chains originate from one sample sequenced in a study of response to subunit inactivated influenza vaccine. TCRdb processed the RT-PCR reads anew with MiXCR; each CDR3 protein has one entry. The profile shows around 710,000 distinct CDR3 sequences, approximately 15% of them singletons. This material consisted of PBMCs from blood, taken 14 days before vaccination. The receptor set was obtained from a man aged 45-65 years who received an inactivated influenza vaccine.

This chain uses TRBV11-2 with TRBJ2-2; 10 nucleotides match TRBD1. J lost 7 bases, V lost 3 bases, and 5 bases had no gene match. Germline CDR1 reads SGHAT; CDR2 reads FQNNGV. The CDR3 is 15 amino acids. The CDR3 here is CASSLGTGVFGELFF. CDR3 in DNA: TGTGCCAGCAGCTTGGGGACAGGGGTTTTCGGGGAGCTGTTTTTT.

This chain connects TRBV12-3 or TRBV12-4 to TRBJ1-6, with D maybe TRBD1 (5 bases). CDR3 length: 14 residues. Trimming stripped 6 bases from V and 9 bases from J, with 15 bases between. CDR3 coding DNA: TGTGCCAGCAGCCAGGGCGGGGGTACTTCACCCCTCCACTTT. Protein: CASSQGGGTSPLHF.

This clonotype was counted once. The V and J genes are TRBV2 and TRBJ2-5; 7 nucleotides align to TRBD1. Germline assignment: CDR1 SNHLY and CDR2 FYNNEI. The CDR3 is made up of 14 amino acids. V shed 7 bases and J 2 bases; nucleotides not matched to a gene: 7. CDR3 DNA sequence: TGTGCCAGCAAAAGGGACAGCTCACAAGAGACCCAGTACTTC. It codes for CASKRDSSQETQYF.

This chain joins TRBV19 and TRBJ2-3, with 9 positions matching TRBD2. The CDR3 spans 15 residues. Germline-derived CDR1 and CDR2 are LNHDA and SQIVND (reference sequence). V trimming: 1 base; J trimming: 3 bases; junction bases outside the gene matches: 2. The CDR3 sequence is CASSIGLAETDTQYF. DNA for the CDR3: TGTGCCAGTAGTATAGGACTAGCGGAGACAGATACGCAGTATTTT.

J is TRBJ1-1 and V is TRBV5-1; D uncertain. This CDR3 is built from 13 residues. From germline, CDR1 is SGHRS and CDR2 YFSETQ. V lost 0 bases to trimming and J lost 3 bases, with 6 bases between them. The CDR3 sequence: CASSLGWYTEAFF. DNA of the CDR3: TGCGCCAGCAGCTTGGGATGGTACACTGAAGCTTTCTTT. The full variable domain, rest sourced from reference TRBV5-1 and TRBJ1-1, is KAGVTQTPRYLIKTRGQQVTLSCSPISGHRSVSWYQQTPGQGLQFLFEYFSETQRNKGNFPGRFSGRQFSNSRSEMNVSTLELGDSALYLCASSLGWYTEAFFGQGTRLTVV.

V usage is TRBV11-2 and J usage is TRBJ2-7; D might be TRBD1 (6 bases). Trimming removed 1 base at V and 4 bases at J, with 17 bases between. The CDR3 contains 16 residues. Germline lookup yields CDR1 SGHAT and CDR2 FQNNGV. The DNA for the CDR3 is TGTGCCAGCAGCTTAGTGAACAGGGTAATAAGGTACGAGCAGTACTTC. Its translation is CASSLVNRVIRYEQYF.

This clonotype occurred a few times. The rearrangement uses TRBV7-9 and TRBJ2-2; D may be TRBD1 (6 bases). Trimming cost V 5 bases and J 3 bases, with 13 bases left between them. This CDR3 has 15 residues. The germline V gene encodes CDR1 SEHNR and CDR2 FQNEAQ (reference sequence). The CDR3 loop is CASSPRRGYTGELFF. The CDR3 DNA reads TGTGCCAGCAGCCCCCGCAGGGGTTACACCGGGGAGCTGTTTTTT.

This rearrangement joins TRBV6-1 to TRBJ2-7; 13 bases align to TRBD2. CDR1 and CDR2 from the germline V gene are MNHNS and SASEGT. The CDR3 length is 16 residues. Trimming took 7 bases from V and 5 from J; bases not matched to a gene: 11. The CDR3 spells CASKSYGLAGVDEQYF. CDR3 nucleotide sequence: TGTGCCAGCAAGAGTTATGGACTAGCGGGAGTGGACGAGCAGTACTTC.

The J gene is TRBJ2-2, the V gene TRBV12-3 or TRBV12-4, with D perhaps assigned TRBD1 or TRBD2 (5 bases each). The length of the CDR3 is 17 residues. Trimming pared 6 bases from V and 6 bases from J, leaving 23 bases between. CDR3 residues: CASSLLTTGGSAGELFF. In DNA, the CDR3 is TGTGCCAGCAGCTTACTCACCACTGGGGGATCCGCCGGGGAGCTGTTTTTT.

This chain uses TRBV20-1 with TRBJ2-1; 13 nucleotides align to TRBD2. The CDR3 sequence is 14 residues long. Trimming took 6 bases from V and 6 from J; bases not matched to a gene: 5. From germline, CDR1 is DFQATT and CDR2 SNEGSKA (reference sequence). The CDR3 region has the DNA TGCAGTGCACCGACTAGCGGGAGGAGCAATGAGCAGTTCTTC. Translated, it gives CSAPTSGRSNEQFF.

The V gene is TRBV28, the J gene TRBJ2-3, with 13 bases matching TRBD2. V dropped 6 bases and J dropped 5; count of bases not matched to a gene: 8. Germline lookup yields CDR1 MDHEN and CDR2 SYDVKM. This CDR3 has 16 amino acids. CDR3 in amino acids: CASSLTSGGVLDTQYF. Here the CDR3 DNA reads TGTGCCAGCAGCCTCACTAGCGGGGGGGTCCTAGATACGCAGTATTTT.

This clonotype turned up a few times. The chain employs TRBV2 and TRBJ2-3; a weak D match, TRBD2 (6 bases). The CDR3 is 17 amino acids. Trimming took off 2 bases at V and 1 base at J, with 16 bases between the two ends. Germline V gives CDR1 SNHLY, CDR2 FYNNEI. The CDR3 reads CASSEKRATLGTDTQYF. In DNA form, the CDR3 reads TGTGCCAGCAGTGAAAAGCGGGCCACTTTAGGCACAGATACGCAGTATTTT. Full variable domain (remainder filled in from reference TRBV2 and TRBJ2-3): EPEVTQTPSHQVTQMGQEVILRCVPISNHLYFYWYRQILGQKVEFLVSFYNNEISEKSEIFDDQFSVERPDGSNFTLKIRSTKLEDSAMYFCASSEKRATLGTDTQYFGPGTRLTVL.

The chain recombines TRBV19 with TRBJ1-1; 7 bases map to TRBD1. The CDR3 is 13 residues long. Trimming at V came to 5 bases and at J to 6 bases, leaving 6 bases not matched to a gene. Germline V gene sequence: CDR1 LNHDA, CDR2 SQIVND (reference sequence). Here the CDR3 DNA reads TGTGCCAGTAGTCCGACAGGGAGCCCTGAAGCTTTCTTT. Amino acids: CASSPTGSPEAFF.

The rearrangement joins TRBV18 to TRBJ2-1, with TRBD2 identical over 9 bases. The CDR3 totals 16 residues. Germline CDR1 and CDR2: KGHSH and LQKENI. V gave up 2 bases and J gave up 2 bases; unmatched junction bases: 4. CDR3 nucleotides: TGTGCCAGCTCACCAATGGGACTAGCCGCCTACAATGAGCAGTTCTTC. Translating it yields CASSPMGLAAYNEQFF.

This chain uses TRBV27 with TRBJ1-5, with D unresolved. The CDR3 spans 14 residues. V lost 6 bases, J lost 1 base, and 10 bases lay in between. CDR1 and CDR2 (germline): MNHEY, SMNVEV (reference sequence). CDR3 sequence reads: CASRLTGSNQPQHF. CDR3 in DNA: TGTGCCAGCAGATTAACGGGAAGCAATCAGCCCCAGCATTTT.

The rearrangement uses TRBV7-9 and TRBJ1-4; 9 bases line up with TRBD1. The CDR3 runs 14 residues. Trimming took 4 bases from V and 8 from J; bases not matched to a gene: 5. Germline V CDR1 and CDR2: SEHNR, FQNEAQ (reference sequence). The CDR3 protein is CASSSGQGKEKLFF. CDR3 bases: TGTGCCAGCAGCTCAGGACAGGGGAAGGAAAAACTGTTTTTT.

This clonotype has only a few counts. The gene calls are TRBV27 and TRBJ2-1; perhaps TRBD2 as D (5 bases). This CDR3 region has 15 residues. Germline-derived CDR1 and CDR2 are MNHEY and SMNVEV (reference sequence). Trimming pared 5 bases from V and 9 bases from J, leaving 20 bases between. CDR3 region: CASSPPWVGSGEQFF. In DNA form, the CDR3 reads TGTGCCAGCAGTCCCCCATGGGTGGGGAGCGGTGAGCAGTTCTTC.

This clonotype was seen many times. The chain combines TRBV5-1 with TRBJ1-2; 9 nucleotides align to TRBD1. The germline CDR1 and CDR2 sequences are SGHRS and YFSETQ. After removal of 1 base from V and 6 bases from J, the junction contained 1 base not matched to a gene. CDR3 length equals 13 residues. The CDR3 nucleotides read TGCGCCAGCAGCTTGACAGGGGGCGATGGCTACACCTTC. Translated, it gives CASSLTGGDGYTF.

This clonotype appeared many times. The chain joins TRBV20-1 to TRBJ2-4, with a weak D call TRBD1 (5 bases). The CDR3 spans 14 residues. Trimming cost V 3 bases and J 3 bases, with 12 bases left between them. Germline values: CDR1 DFQATT, CDR2 SNEGSKA (reference sequence). The CDR3 reads CSAREGVGKNIQYF. CDR3 bases: TGCAGTGCTAGGGAAGGGGTCGGCAAAAACATTCAGTACTTC.

This clonotype showed up just a few times. The chain joins TRBV7-2 to TRBJ2-6; D is uncertain. V dropped 6 bases and J dropped 0 bases, with 12 bases sitting between them. The CDR3 covers 16 residues. Germline V CDR1 and CDR2: SGHTA, FQGNSA. The CDR3 DNA is TGTGCCAGCAGGTCCCAACGGCTCTCTGGGGCCAACGTCCTGACTTTC. The encoded protein is CASRSQRLSGANVLTF.

This clonotype was found a few times. The chain is built from TRBV5-1 and TRBJ2-5; no reliable D call. CDR1 and CDR2 from the germline V gene are SGHRS and YFSETQ. Deletions cut 6 bases from V and 0 bases from J, with 6 bases between. The CDR3 is 12 residues long. The CDR3 DNA sequence: TGCGCCAGCACGTCGAACCAAGAGACCCAGTACTTC. It yields the protein CASTSNQETQYF.

This clonotype was seen more than once but under ten times. This sequence joins TRBV5-1 and TRBJ2-7; 11 bases match TRBD2. Germline trimming cut 3 bases from V and 7 bases from J; bases unmatched to any gene: 9. There are 15 residues in the CDR3. Germline CDR1 and CDR2: SGHRS and YFSETQ. The CDR3 coding sequence is TGCGCCAGCAGCTGGCGTAGCGGGGGGGCCGATGAGCAGTACTTC. It yields the protein CASSWRSGGADEQYF.

The chain has TRBV6-6 and TRBJ1-2; D may be TRBD1 (5 bases). V was cut by 2 bases and J by 9 bases, with 10 bases left in between. CDR3 size: 12 residues. Per germline, CDR1 MNHNY and CDR2 SVGAGI (reference sequence). For the CDR3, the DNA is TGTGCCAGCAGTTACCCCGGGGGTAGCTACACCTTC. It translates to CASSYPGGSYTF.

This chain links TRBV29-1 with TRBJ1-2, with D unresolved. The CDR3 consists of 12 residues. Trimming took off 3 bases at V and 8 bases at J, with 13 bases between the two ends. Germline assignment: CDR1 SQVTM and CDR2 ANQGSEA. CDR3 in DNA: TGCAGCGTTGAGGACTTCAAGTGGGGCTACACCTTC. This translates into CSVEDFKWGYTF.

The sample holds many counts of this clonotype. This chain uses TRBV3-1 with TRBJ1-6; no firm D call. V dropped 4 bases and J dropped 6 bases, with 7 bases sitting between them. The germline gives CDR1 LGHDT, CDR2 YNNKEL (reference sequence). CDR3 length: 13 residues. The CDR3 loop is CASSPRLNSPLHF. As DNA, the CDR3 is TGTGCCAGCAGCCCCCGTCTTAATTCACCCCTCCACTTT. The full variable domain, its missing parts supplied by reference TRBV3-1 and TRBJ1-6, is DTAVSQTPKYLVTQMGNDKSIKCEQNLGHDTMYWYKQDSKKFLKIMFSYNNKELIINETVPNRFSPKSPDKAHLNLHINSLELGDSAVYFCASSPRLNSPLHFGNGTRLTVT.

The V gene is TRBV29-1, the J gene TRBJ2-1, with 9 bases aligning to TRBD1. This CDR3 contains 14 residues. Germline V gene data show CDR1 as SQVTM and CDR2 as ANQGSEA. Germline trimming cut 3 bases from V and 3 bases from J; bases unmatched to any gene: 3. This CDR3 is CSVEGQGHYNEQFF. For the CDR3, the DNA is TGCAGCGTTGAGGGACAGGGCCACTACAATGAGCAGTTCTTC.

The chain couples TRBV18 to TRBJ2-1; D gene ambiguous. Trimming pared 0 bases from V and 4 bases from J, leaving 13 bases between. This CDR3 comprises 16 residues. The V gene's germline CDR1 is KGHSH and CDR2 LQKENI. The CDR3 loop reads CASSPPVRRFYNEQFF. In DNA form, the CDR3 reads TGTGCCAGCTCACCACCGGTGAGGCGTTTTTACAATGAGCAGTTCTTC.

This clonotype was recorded once. V and J are TRBV6-2 or TRBV6-3 and TRBJ2-7; D call uncertain. The CDR3 sequence is 13 residues long. CDR1 MNHEY and CDR2 SVGEGT come from the germline V gene. Trimming removed 2 bases at V and 3 bases at J, with 8 bases between. The CDR3, as DNA: TGTGCCAGCAGTTACGAGGTTCTCTACGAGCAGTACTTC. Translation gives CASSYEVLYEQYF.

In this sample, this clonotype turned up a few times. V is TRBV5-1 and J is TRBJ1-5; D gene ambiguous. V was cut by 0 bases and J by 7 bases, with 14 bases left in between. The germline V gene encodes CDR1 SGHRS and CDR2 YFSETQ. The CDR3 extends over 15 amino acids. This CDR3 is CASSLGPVEGQPQHF. The CDR3 DNA reads TGCGCCAGCAGCTTGGGGCCCGTAGAAGGCCAGCCCCAGCATTTT.